The present T cell receptor beta chain was sequenced within a study of shared clonotypes between healthy human individuals. Repertoires were generated with immunoSEQ multiplex PCR, while TCRdb's copy carries only in-frame clones and drops some. The table shows some 2,100,000 clones, with approximately 96% occurring only once. The length of the CDR3 is 16 residues. The V gene end was trimmed by 1 base and the J gene end by 3 bases; junction bases not matched to a gene: 6. Germline lookup yields CDR1 SGHNT and CDR2 YENEEA. The sequencing input was naive CD4+ T cells sorted from blood. Stated subset: CD45RA+ positively selected. The chain joins TRBV11-3 to TRBJ2-1, with 7 bases aligning to TRBD2. The sequence came from a man younger than 35 in good health. Here the CDR3 reads CASSLGPSGGYNEQFF. The CDR3 DNA reads as TGTGCCAGCAGCTTAGGTCCTAGCGGAGGCTACAATGAGCAGTTCTTC. The whole variable domain, remainder taken from reference TRBV11-3 and TRBJ2-1, is EAGVVQSPRYKIIEKKQPVAFWCNPISGHNTLYWYLQNLGQGPELLIRYENEEAVDDSQLPKDRFSAERLKGVDSTLKIQPAELGDSAVYLCASSLGPSGGYNEQFFGPGTRLTVL.